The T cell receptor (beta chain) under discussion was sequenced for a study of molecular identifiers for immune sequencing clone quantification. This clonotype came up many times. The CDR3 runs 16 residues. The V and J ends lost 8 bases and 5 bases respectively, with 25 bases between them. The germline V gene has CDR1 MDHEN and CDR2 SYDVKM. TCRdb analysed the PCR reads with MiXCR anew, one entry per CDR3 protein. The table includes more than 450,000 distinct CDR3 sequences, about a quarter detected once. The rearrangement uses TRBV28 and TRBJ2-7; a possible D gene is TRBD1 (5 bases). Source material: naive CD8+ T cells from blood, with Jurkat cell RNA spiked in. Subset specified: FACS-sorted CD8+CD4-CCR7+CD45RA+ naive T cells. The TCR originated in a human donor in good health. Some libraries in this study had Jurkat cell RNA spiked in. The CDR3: CASGVKLGARSDEQYF. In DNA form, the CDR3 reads TGTGCCAGCGGGGTTAAGCTAGGGGCTAGGAGCGACGAGCAGTACTTC.